This TCR beta chain was profiled in a study of blood T cell repertoires in COVID-19. Study-level background: In each case, the material was cDNA or gDNA derived from T cells, B-cell-depleted T cells, or PBMCs.

This CDR3 is built from 14 residues. The V gene's germline CDR1 is SGHRS and CDR2 YFSETQ. Trimming took 0 bases from V and 0 from J, leaving 4 bases between them. Authors' data handling: For nucleated cells, counts were estimated from reference gene primer amplification. Produced via immunoSEQ multiplex PCR; TCRdb's table is partial and in-frame only. V, J and clone size are those of that table, while D and trimming were read from the DNA. The sample holds about 240,000 clones, roughly 83% seen once. The sequence came from a woman over 75 with acute or convalescent COVID-19. Sequenced input: peripheral blood. The chain combines TRBV5-1 with TRBJ1-3; no clear D. Here the CDR3 reads CASSLDGSGNTIYF. In DNA form, the CDR3 reads TGCGCCAGCAGCTTGGACGGCTCTGGAAACACCATATATTTT.